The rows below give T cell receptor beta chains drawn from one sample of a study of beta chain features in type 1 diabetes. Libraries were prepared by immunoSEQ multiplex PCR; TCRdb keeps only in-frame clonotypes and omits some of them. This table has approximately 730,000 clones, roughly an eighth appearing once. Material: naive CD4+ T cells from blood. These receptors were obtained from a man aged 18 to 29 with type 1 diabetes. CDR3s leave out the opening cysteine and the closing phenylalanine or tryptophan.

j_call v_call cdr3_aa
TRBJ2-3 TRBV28 ASKSGGSTDTQY
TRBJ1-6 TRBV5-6 ASSLLGYLNSPLH
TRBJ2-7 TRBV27 ASSGQDYEQY
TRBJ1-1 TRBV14 ASSRQGNTEAF
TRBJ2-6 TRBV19 ASSLRGLGANVLT
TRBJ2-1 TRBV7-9 ASSFIGGLWDLNNEQF
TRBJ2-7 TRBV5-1 ASSLDDRTYEQY
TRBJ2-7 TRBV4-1 ASSHSPRTGPYEQY
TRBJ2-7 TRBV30 AYRPGDSYEQY
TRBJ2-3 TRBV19 ASSIDGPGTGSTDTQY
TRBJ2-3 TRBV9 ASSVAAGPTDTQY
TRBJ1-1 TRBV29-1 SATGGNTEAF
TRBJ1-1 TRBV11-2 ASSLLQDTEAF
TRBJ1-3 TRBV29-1 SVEGTIGDSGNTIY
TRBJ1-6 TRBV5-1 ASSLGSEFGNSPLH
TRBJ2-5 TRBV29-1 SASPVGETQY
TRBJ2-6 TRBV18 ASSPGQTGANVLT
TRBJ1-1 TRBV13 ASRVGQMNTEAF
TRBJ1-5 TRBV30 AWASSGLYQPQH
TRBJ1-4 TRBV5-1 ASRSVALGDEKLF
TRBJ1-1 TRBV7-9 ASSLGTGGPEAF
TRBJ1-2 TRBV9 ASSPTGSYGYT
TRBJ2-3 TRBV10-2 ASSELFILRGARDTQY
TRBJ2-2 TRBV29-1 SVPDRSNTGELF
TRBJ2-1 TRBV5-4 ASSLNNEQF
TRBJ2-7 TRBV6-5 ASGVLNSYEQY
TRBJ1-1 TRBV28 ASSLGPSKGEAF
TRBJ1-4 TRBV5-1 ASGGGTDEKLF
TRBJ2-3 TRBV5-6 ASSPLPGFGRTDTQY
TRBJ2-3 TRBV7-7 ASSPGWTSGGTDTQY
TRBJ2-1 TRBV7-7 ASSLGQLGSEQF
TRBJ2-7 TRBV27 ASSLSGTELYEQY
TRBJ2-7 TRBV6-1 ASSPNSYEQY
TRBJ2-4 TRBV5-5 ASSQDLSGGTRWG
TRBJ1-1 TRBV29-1 SVDYIMNTEAF
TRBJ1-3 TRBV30 AWSEGAFGNTIY
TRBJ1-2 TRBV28 ASSSQPLDYGYT
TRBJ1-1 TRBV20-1 SAASRDEAF
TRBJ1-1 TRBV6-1 ASRSWDRYTEAF
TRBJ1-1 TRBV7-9 ASSLFGTADTEAF
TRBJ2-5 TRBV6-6 ASTPGGAGQETQY
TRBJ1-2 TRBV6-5 ATTDIYGYT
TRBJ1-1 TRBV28 ASSSAVEAF
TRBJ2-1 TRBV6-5 ASSSAQGNEQF
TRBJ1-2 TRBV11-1 ASSLADRDYGYT
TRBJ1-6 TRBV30 AWGVEGNSPLH
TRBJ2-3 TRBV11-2 ASSPGDSGIKY
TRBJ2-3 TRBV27 ASSSYSTDTQY